The 21 T cell receptor beta chains reported below all come from one sample, sequenced in a study of beta chain features in type 1 diabetes. The sequenced template was cDNA made from the entire isolated RNA. The assay was immunoSEQ multiplex PCR, and TCRdb's table has in-frame clones only and misses some. The sample lists under 950,000 clones, roughly a sixth seen once, with around 0.02% in the top ten. The sequencing sample was made of naive CD4+ T cells from blood. The receptors here all came from a woman younger than 30 in good health.

The rearrangement links TRBV2 to TRBJ2-2; TRBD2 matches 13 bases. This CDR3 is 18 amino acids long. Trimming took 6 bases from V and 6 from J; bases not matched to a gene: 13. Germline CDR1 reads SNHLY; CDR2 reads FYNNEI. CDR3 nucleotides: TGTGCCAGCAGAAGGGGGCCCGGACTAGCGGGAGATGCCGGGGAGCTGTTTTTT. Amino acids: CASRRGPGLAGDAGELFF. The full variable domain, completed using reference TRBV2 and TRBJ2-2, is EPEVTQTPSHQVTQMGQEVILRCVPISNHLYFYWYRQILGQKVEFLVSFYNNEISEKSEIFDDQFSVERPDGSNFTLKIRSTKLEDSAMYFCASRRGPGLAGDAGELFFGEGSRLTVL.

This clone has only a few counts. The V gene is TRBV5-6, the J gene TRBJ1-1; D may be TRBD1 (5 bases). The CDR3 runs to 13 residues. V gave up 5 bases and J gave up 0 bases, with 8 bases separating them. Germline V CDR1 and CDR2: SGHDT, YYEEEE. CDR3 sequence reads: CASRQQVNTEAFF. The CDR3 DNA reads as TGTGCCAGCAGACAACAGGTGAACACTGAAGCTTTCTTT.

This clone was seen a handful of times. The chain carries TRBV15 and TRBJ2-1; 8 nucleotides align to TRBD2. The CDR3 is made up of 15 amino acids. Trimming took 6 bases from V and 2 from J; bases not matched to a gene: 6. Germline values: CDR1 LNHNV, CDR2 YYDKDF (reference sequence). The CDR3 coding sequence is TGTGCCACCAGAATAGCGGGGAGCCCCTACAATGAGCAGTTCTTC. It specifies CATRIAGSPYNEQFF.

CDR3 protein: CSAGSGLGISYEQYF. CDR3 DNA sequence: TGCAGCGCTGGGTCTGGCCTTGGTATAAGCTACGAGCAGTACTTC. The chain has TRBV29-1 and TRBJ2-7; D uncertain. The CDR3 runs to 15 residues. Trimming took 7 bases from V and 3 from J, leaving 22 bases between them. Germline-derived CDR1 and CDR2 are SQVTM and ANQGSEA.

CDR3 in amino acids: CASSYSKVGGTGELFF. CDR3 nucleotide sequence: TGTGCCAGCAGTTACTCGAAGGTCGGCGGGACCGGGGAGCTGTTTTTT. The gene calls are TRBV6-5 and TRBJ2-2; the D gene is possibly TRBD2 (5 bases). This CDR3 region has 16 residues. V was cut by 0 bases and J by 5 bases, with 13 bases left in between. Germline V gives CDR1 MNHEY, CDR2 SVGAGI.

This clone was counted a few times. This rearrangement joins TRBV10-3 to TRBJ2-7, with 7 bases matching TRBD1. Unmatched junction bases numbered 8, after V lost 7 bases and J lost 5 bases. The CDR3 runs to 13 residues. The germline V gene encodes CDR1 ENHRY and CDR2 SYGVKD. The CDR3 nucleotides are TGTGCCATCAACCCGACAGGGACGGACGAGCAGTACTTC. The encoded protein is CAINPTGTDEQYF.

This clone was found a few times. The chain combines TRBV11-2 with TRBJ2-5; no firm D call. CDR3 length: 13 residues. Germline V gene sequence: CDR1 SGHAT, CDR2 FQNNGV. Trimming removed 5 bases from V and 5 bases from J, with 12 bases in between. CDR3 in DNA: TGTGCCAGCAGCGAGATCCAAACGGAGACCCAGTACTTC. It is translated as CASSEIQTETQYF.

The V and J genes are TRBV5-6 and TRBJ2-3; 7 bases align to TRBD2. Trimming removed 1 base from V and 0 bases from J; junction bases left unmatched: 5. This CDR3 is built from 16 residues. Germline CDR1 and CDR2: SGHDT and YYEEEE. CDR3 nucleotides: TGTGCCAGCAGCTTGTACGGTAGCGGGAGCACAGATACGCAGTATTTT. Residues: CASSLYGSGSTDTQYF. The variable domain in full, with the rest retrieved from reference TRBV5-6 and TRBJ2-3, is DAGVTQSPTHLIKTRGQQVTLRCSPKSGHDTVSWYQQALGQGPQFIFQYYEEEERQRGNFPDRFSGHQFPNYSSELNVNALLLGDSALYLCASSLYGSGSTDTQYFGPGTRLTVL.

This clone has only a few counts. The chain couples TRBV7-9 to TRBJ1-4, with unresolved D. Germline V gives CDR1 SEHNR, CDR2 FQNEAQ (reference sequence). CDR3 size: 17 residues. Trimming removed 1 base from V and 5 bases from J, with 17 bases in between. The CDR3 DNA is TGTGCCAGCAGCTTAGAACTCGGCAGCCAGAACAATGAAAAACTGTTTTTT. Its translation is CASSLELGSQNNEKLFF.

The chain couples TRBV4-2 to TRBJ1-1; unclear D gene. The V end lost 0 bases, the J end lost 1 base, and 15 bases lay between the germline ends. This CDR3 is 17 amino acids long. Germline CDR1 is LGHNA and CDR2 is YNFKEQ. The CDR3, as DNA: TGTGCCAGCAGCCAAGATAGGGAAGCACAGTGGAACACTGAAGCTTTCTTT. It encodes CASSQDREAQWNTEAFF.

The rearrangement uses TRBV2 and TRBJ2-1; the match to TRBD1 covers 8 bases. Germline V gene lookup returns CDR1 SNHLY and CDR2 FYNNEI. This CDR3 has 17 residues. Losses at the gene ends were 0 bases for V and 2 bases for J; bases not matched to a gene: 6. This CDR3 reads CASSEALDRVAYNEQFF. The CDR3 nucleotides read TGTGCCAGCAGTGAAGCTCTGGACAGGGTCGCCTACAATGAGCAGTTCTTC.

V and J are TRBV7-2 and TRBJ2-5; 9 bases map to TRBD2. With the DNA end fitting TRBJ2-7 better, the J assignment may be wrong. Germline V gene sequence: CDR1 SGHTA, CDR2 FQGNSA. This CDR3 contains 15 residues. The CDR3 coding sequence is TGTGCCAGCAGCCATCGAGTAGCGGGAGCCTACGAGCAGTACTTC. Protein sequence: CASSHRVAGAYEQYF.

The rearrangement joins TRBV11-2 to TRBJ2-7, with TRBD2 matching over 14 bases. The germline V gene encodes CDR1 SGHAT and CDR2 FQNNGV. The CDR3 is made up of 17 amino acids. Trimming at V came to 3 bases and at J to 4 bases, leaving 8 bases not matched to a gene. The CDR3 DNA reads as TGTGCCAGCAGCTTGACGGGACTAGCGGGAGAACGATACGAGCAGTACTTC. It translates to CASSLTGLAGERYEQYF.

V usage is TRBV4-3 and J usage is TRBJ2-5, with D unresolved. V was trimmed by 0 bases and J by 5 bases, leaving 13 bases between them. CDR3 length equals 15 residues. The germline CDR1 and CDR2 sequences are LGHNA and YSLEER. This CDR3 reads CASSQEAGSLETQYF. CDR3 coding DNA: TGCGCCAGCAGCCAAGAGGCAGGCTCTCTCGAGACCCAGTACTTC.

This clone was observed a handful of times. V and J are TRBV18 and TRBJ1-2; maybe TRBD1 (5 bases). From germline, CDR1 is KGHSH and CDR2 LQKENI. The CDR3 runs to 13 residues. V lost 4 bases to trimming and J lost 5 bases, with 11 bases between them. CDR3 in DNA: TGTGCCAGCTCACGGGAAGGGACTTATGGCTACACCTTC. It is translated as CASSREGTYGYTF.

The sample holds one count of this clone. The chain uses TRBV4-3 and TRBJ2-7, with TRBD2 identical over 11 bases. The trim removed 0 bases at V and 3 bases at J, leaving 13 bases unmatched. CDR1 is LGHNA and CDR2 is YSLEER in the germline V gene. The CDR3 covers 19 residues. The CDR3 nucleotides read TGCGCCAGCAGCCAAGATTGGGCTAGCGGGAGGAGCTTGGTCTACGAGCAGTACTTC. Translating it yields CASSQDWASGRSLVYEQYF.

The rearrangement uses TRBV7-9 and TRBJ1-2; no clear D gene. CDR3 size: 13 residues. Germline V gene sequence: CDR1 SEHNR, CDR2 FQNEAQ (reference sequence). V was clipped by 3 bases and J by 8 bases, with 13 bases between them. The CDR3 protein is CASSFALPGGYTF. CDR3 nucleotides: TGTGCCAGCAGCTTCGCCCTTCCAGGAGGCTACACCTTC.

V usage is TRBV19 and J usage is TRBJ1-5; D gene uncertain. The CDR3 runs to 13 residues. Trimming stripped 5 bases from V and 4 bases from J, with 9 bases between. Germline-derived CDR1 and CDR2 are LNHDA and SQIVND (reference sequence). The CDR3 sequence is CASSLTPNQPQHF. The DNA of the CDR3 is TGTGCCAGTAGTTTGACACCAAATCAGCCCCAGCATTTT.

This clone has a handful of counts. This sequence joins TRBV27 and TRBJ1-1, with 8 bases fitting TRBD1. The CDR3 is 14 residues long. V gave up 0 bases and J gave up 8 bases; unmatched junction bases: 5. The germline V gene encodes CDR1 MNHEY and CDR2 SMNVEV (reference sequence). The CDR3 DNA is TGTGCCAGCAGTTTATCCTTCCGGGACAGGGAAGCTTTCTTT. Its translation: CASSLSFRDREAFF.

This clone has only a few counts. The chain employs TRBV7-3 and TRBJ1-1; 7 bases map to TRBD1. The length of the CDR3 is 13 residues. CDR1 and CDR2 (germline): SGHTA, FQGTGA. V lost 7 bases and J lost 8; bases outside the gene matches: 10. CDR3 loop: CASKMGGTVEAFF. In nucleotides, the CDR3 is TGTGCCAGCAAAATGGGCGGGACAGTCGAAGCTTTCTTT.

In its sample, this clone was seen many times. The V call is TRBV10-3, the J call TRBJ2-5; D is tentatively TRBD1 or TRBD2 (6 bases each). Trimming pared 4 bases from V and 2 bases from J, leaving 17 bases between. The germline gives CDR1 ENHRY, CDR2 SYGVKD. The CDR3 spans 16 residues. This CDR3 is CAISARGPDRQETQYF. Written as DNA, the CDR3 is TGTGCCATCAGTGCCCGGGGGCCTGATAGACAAGAGACCCAGTACTTC.